The source of this TCR beta chain is a study of blood T cells in healthy people across ages. This clonotype was seen only a few times. Its antigen remains unknown. The V gene's germline CDR1 is MGHRA and CDR2 YSYEKL. V lost 2 bases, J lost 2 bases, and 19 bases lay in between. The CDR3 is 17 amino acids. Whole-study findings and limits: In these data, TCR beta diversity tracked strongly with naive T cell percentage.

The authors ran a second PCR of roughly 6 to 11 cycles using a sample-barcoded 5' primer and a J-beta primer mix. MiXCR, run by TCRdb on the 5' RACE reads, gives a single entry per CDR3 protein. The sample lists fewer than 2,000,000 distinct CDR3 sequences, 35% to 50% seen once, with 20% to 25% in the top ten. The total RNA that was extracted per sample amounted to at least 5 micrograms. This TCR came from a human donor in good health. Sequencing input: blood. The V call is TRBV4-1, the J call TRBJ2-7, with a weak D call TRBD1 (6 bases). CDR3 bases: TGCGCCAGCAGCCAAACATTTACAGGGTATGAAACCTACGAGCAGTACTTC. Protein product: CASSQTFTGYETYEQYF.